This TCR beta chain was identified in a study of blood T cell repertoires in COVID-19. V shed 6 bases and J shed 0 bases, with 9 bases lying between them. The length of the CDR3 is 13 residues. The germline V gene encodes CDR1 WSHSY and CDR2 SAAADI. Generated by immunoSEQ multiplex PCR, the TCRdb table keeps only in-frame clones and is missing some. The sample holds hundreds of thousands of clones, 90% seen once. J is TRBJ2-7 and V is TRBV10-2; D may be TRBD1 (6 bases). The source of this sequence is a woman under 30 with acute COVID-19. Sequencing was done on a sample of PBMCs or T cells enriched from blood (not recorded which). CDR3 sequence (DNA): TGCGCCAGCAGAGAGACAGGCTCCTACGAGCAGTACTTC. It is translated as CASRETGSYEQYF.